Each of the 9 T cell receptor beta chains below was sequenced from the same sample in a study of CXCR3-negative and CXCR3-positive naive CD8 T cells. Study-level points and caveats: CXCR3-positive naive cells carried more hydrophobic TRB CDR3s than CXCR3-negative naive cells did.

Antigens for these TCRs are unknown. UMI-labeled 5' RACE yielded the TRB cDNA libraries. Each CDR3 protein gets one entry in TCRdb, which reprocessed the 5' RACE reads and gives no DNA. This repertoire includes 150,000 or so distinct CDR3 sequences. Material: naive CXCR3+ CD8+ T cells from blood. Subset of the sample: CD45RO-CCR7+CD27+CD95- naive CD8+ T cells expressing CXCR3 (TNR3+). Receptors originate from a human donor in good health. Some clones in this sample may be carry-over from other donors' samples.

This chain connects TRBV27 to TRBJ2-2. CDR3 length: 16 residues. CDR1 is MNHEY and CDR2 is SMNVEV in the germline V gene (reference sequence). The CDR3 is CASSFGWGRSTGELFF.

The V call is TRBV20-1, the J call TRBJ2-1; TCRdb gives TRBD2 as the D gene, but with no DNA this cannot be confirmed. Germline V gene lookup returns CDR1 DFQATT and CDR2 SNEGSKA (reference sequence). This CDR3 contains 16 residues. Here the CDR3 reads CSASGISGRNYDEQFF.

This chain uses TRBV13 with TRBJ2-1; absent DNA, TCRdb's TRBD1 call cannot be checked. The CDR3 totals 15 residues. The germline V gene has CDR1 PRHDT and CDR2 FYEKMQ (reference sequence). The CDR3 spells CASSHRDRVGNEQFF.

The chain recombines TRBV4-2 with TRBJ2-1; TCRdb reports TRBD2, a call that lacks DNA to check it against. The germline gives CDR1 LGHNA, CDR2 YNFKEQ. This CDR3 comprises 15 residues. CDR3 sequence: CASSQTSGGTSGQLF.

This sequence joins TRBV7-9 and TRBJ2-5; the D call from TCRdb, TRBD1, cannot be confirmed without DNA. Germline-derived CDR1 and CDR2 are SEHNR and FQNEAQ (reference sequence). There are 14 residues in the CDR3. The CDR3 is CASSFGGFQETQYF.

The chain joins TRBV6-5 to TRBJ2-7; TCRdb names TRBD1, which stays unverified in the absence of DNA. Germline loops: CDR1 MNHEY, CDR2 SVGAGI. This CDR3 contains 15 residues. CDR3 in amino acids: CASSYSIWTSYEQYF.

J is TRBJ1-1 and V is TRBV29-1; TCRdb's assignment of TRBD1 cannot be checked, as there is no DNA. CDR1 SQVTM and CDR2 ANQGSEA come from the germline V gene. This CDR3 region has 13 residues. The CDR3 loop is CSVGARMNTEAFF.

The rearrangement uses TRBV20-1 and TRBJ2-7; the D call of TRBD1 rests on TCRdb alone, since no DNA is present to check it. CDR1 and CDR2 from the germline V gene are DFQATT and SNEGSKA (reference sequence). The length of the CDR3 is 13 residues. This CDR3 is CSAPPSVHGEQYF.

V usage is TRBV28 and J usage is TRBJ2-7; without DNA, the TCRdb call of TRBD1 cannot be checked. Per germline, CDR1 MDHEN and CDR2 SYDVKM. The CDR3 contains 15 residues. The CDR3: CASSPLSDVSYEQYF.